The 5 T cell receptor beta chains reported below all come from one sample, sequenced in a study of type 1 regulatory T cells. One entry per CDR3 protein results from TCRdb running MiXCR on the reads. The table includes some 60,000 distinct CDR3 sequences, around 62% detected once. What these receptors recognize is not known. Sequenced input: cultured non-Tr1 T cells, either the whole culture or a sorted T cell fraction (not recorded which). These receptors were taken from a human donor in good health.

The chain couples TRBV20-1 to TRBJ2-3; 12 nucleotides agree with TRBD2. The CDR3 length is 14 residues. Germline V gene sequence: CDR1 DFQATT, CDR2 SNEGSKA (reference sequence). Unmatched junction bases numbered 6, after V lost 2 bases and J lost 9 bases. The CDR3 region has the DNA TGCAGTGCTAGACGGACTAGCGGGACCCTAACGCAGTATTTT. Translating gives CSARRTSGTLTQYF.

The chain joins TRBV11-2 to TRBJ2-1, with 15 bases aligning to TRBD2. The CDR3 consists of 16 residues. Per the germline V gene, CDR1 is SGHAT and CDR2 is FQNNGV. With 5 bases clipped from V and 5 bases from J, the junction kept 4 bases outside the gene matches. The CDR3 bases are TGTGCCAGCAGCGTAGGACTAGCGGGAGGGCACAATGAGCAGTTCTTC. Translated, it gives CASSVGLAGGHNEQFF.

This clonotype occurred a few times. CDR3 sequence (DNA): TGCGCCAGCAGTGAGCCAGTCTTACAAGAGACCCAGTACTTC. Amino acid sequence: CASSEPVLQETQYF. This chain links TRBV10-2 with TRBJ2-5; no reliable D call. V was clipped by 2 bases and J by 2 bases, with 9 bases between them. This CDR3 has 14 amino acids. The germline V gene has CDR1 WSHSY and CDR2 SAAADI.

The chain couples TRBV5-1 to TRBJ1-1; D not certain. The CDR3 totals 14 residues. Germline V gives CDR1 SGHRS, CDR2 YFSETQ. The V end was cut by 0 bases, the J end by 2 bases, with 8 bases between. The CDR3 bases are TGCGCCAGCAGCTTGGTTGAGGGAAACACTGAAGCTTTCTTT. Protein sequence: CASSLVEGNTEAFF. The full variable domain, completed using reference TRBV5-1 and TRBJ1-1, is KAGVTQTPRYLIKTRGQQVTLSCSPISGHRSVSWYQQTPGQGLQFLFEYFSETQRNKGNFPGRFSGRQFSNSRSEMNVSTLELGDSALYLCASSLVEGNTEAFFGQGTRLTVV.

The chain couples TRBV20-1 to TRBJ1-1; a weak D match, TRBD1 (6 bases). The CDR3 covers 12 residues. Germline CDR1 and CDR2: DFQATT and SNEGSKA (reference sequence). Deletions cut 6 bases from V and 5 bases from J, with 13 bases between. The CDR3 loop reads CSADRRGTEAFF. The CDR3 nucleotides read TGCAGTGCCGATAGAAGGGGGACTGAAGCTTTCTTT.